The 20 T cell receptor beta chains below were found in one sample sequenced in a study of cytomegalovirus exposure and HLA in healthy donors. PCR was performed using 60 Vbeta and 13 Jbeta primers. Using immunoSEQ multiplex PCR, the repertoire was profiled, and TCRdb retains in-frame clones only, with some absent. The sample comprises about 200,000 clones, about four fifths of which are singletons, and about 3% rests with the top ten. The sequencing input was PBMCs. These receptors originate from a man aged 25 to 45 in good health and CMV-seronegative.

Notes on this clone: Additional DNA sequences in this sample encode the identical CDR3. The CDR3 spells CASSPSTDTQYF. CDR3 bases: TGTGCCAGCAGCCCGAGCACAGATACGCAGTATTTT. This rearrangement joins TRBV7-2 to TRBJ2-3; no clear D gene. The CDR3 spans 12 residues. CDR1 SGHTA and CDR2 FQGNSA come from the germline V gene. V lost 5 bases, J lost 0 bases, and 3 bases lay in between.

This clone is a singleton in its sample. The rearrangement links TRBV28 to TRBJ1-2; the D gene is possibly TRBD1 (6 bases). Trimming removed 10 bases at V and 4 bases at J, with 10 bases between. The CDR3 runs 11 residues. The germline gives CDR1 MDHEN, CDR2 SYDVKM. In DNA, the CDR3 is TGTGCCACCGGACAGATCTATGGCTACACCTTC. Amino acids: CATGQIYGYTF.

The genes are TRBV21-1 and TRBJ2-4; the table gives TRBD1 as D, unverified against the DNA. TRBV21-1 is a documented pseudogene. The CDR3 spans 15 residues. CDR3 nucleotides: TGTGCCAGCAGCAAAAGGTCAGGGGGCAAAAACATTCAGTACTTC. Its translation is CASSKRSGGKNIQYF.

In nucleotides, the CDR3 is TGTGCCAGCAGCTCCCGAAGTCGGGGGAGCCGGATGTATTTT. The encoded protein is CASSSRSRGSRMYF. The chain uses TRBV7-2 and TRBJ2-3, with TRBD2 as a possible D gene (6 bases). The V and J ends lost 4 bases and 14 bases respectively, with 22 bases between them. Germline CDR1 is SGHTA and CDR2 is FQGNSA. The length of the CDR3 is 14 residues.

V and J are TRBV7-3 and TRBJ2-5; 7 nucleotides align to TRBD2. Germline trimming cut 8 bases from V and 5 bases from J; bases unmatched to any gene: 8. Germline values: CDR1 SGHTA, CDR2 FQGTGA. This CDR3 contains 13 residues. The CDR3 loop is CASSPWGGETQYF. In DNA, the CDR3 is TGTGCCAGCTCCCCATGGGGGGGGGAGACCCAGTACTTC.

This clone was observed a handful of times. The junction shows a germline mismatch at one end, possibly a read error. The V gene is TRBV19, the J gene TRBJ2-6; TRBD1 is a possible D gene (8 bases). The CDR3 has 17 amino acids. The germline gives CDR1 LNHDA, CDR2 SQIVND (reference sequence). In nucleotides, the CDR3 is TGTGCCAGTAGTAATGTTGACAGGGGCGCGGGGGCCAGCGTCCTGACTTTC. Amino acid sequence: CASSNVDRGAGASVLTF.

The CDR3 protein is CASSVGTGAYGYTF. The CDR3 DNA is TGTGCCAGCAGCGTTGGGACAGGGGCTTATGGCTACACCTTC. J is TRBJ1-2 and V is TRBV9; 10 bases fit TRBD1. With 2 bases clipped from V and 5 bases from J, the junction kept 3 bases outside the gene matches. In germline, CDR1 is SGDLS, CDR2 YYNGEE. The CDR3 is 14 residues long.

This chain uses TRBV5-6 with TRBJ2-3, with D unresolved. CDR3 length equals 13 residues. V lost 6 bases, J lost 2 bases, and 10 bases lay in between. Germline values: CDR1 SGHDT, CDR2 YYEEEE. This CDR3 reads CASKVRSTDTQYF. CDR3 in DNA: TGTGCCAGCAAAGTCAGGTCCACAGATACGCAGTATTTT.

This clone was seen a few times. The chain employs TRBV7-8 and TRBJ2-7; 7 nucleotides match TRBD1. V was clipped by 3 bases and J by 3 bases; unmatched bases: 5. The CDR3 is 14 residues long. Germline V CDR1 and CDR2: SGHVS, FQNEAQ. This CDR3 reads CASSFRDSNYEQYF. The DNA of the CDR3 is TGTGCCAGCAGCTTCCGGGACAGTAACTACGAGCAGTACTTC.

The genes are TRBV7-2 and TRBJ1-2; 7 bases match TRBD1. Germline values: CDR1 SGHTA, CDR2 FQGNSA. With V trimmed by 1 base and J by 4 bases, 3 bases remained unmatched. The CDR3 runs 14 residues. CDR3 in amino acids: CASSLGQGVYGYTF. As DNA, the CDR3 is TGTGCCAGCAGCTTAGGACAGGGAGTCTATGGCTACACCTTC.

This clone appeared once. V gene TRBV7-2 combines with J gene TRBJ2-1, with TRBD2 matching 14 bases. CDR1 and CDR2 (germline): SGHTA, FQGNSA. The CDR3 spans 18 residues. Trimming cost V 8 bases and J 0 bases; bases outside gene matches: 9. The CDR3 nucleotides read TGTGCCAGCGGGCCGGGACTAGCGGGGGACAGCTCCTACAATGAGCAGTTCTTC. Amino acid sequence: CASGPGLAGDSSYNEQFF.

On this clone: Distinct nucleotide sequences in the sample also encode this CDR3. The chain combines TRBV4-3 with TRBJ2-1; D might be TRBD1 (6 bases). The germline gives CDR1 LGHNA, CDR2 YSLEER. The CDR3 is 15 residues long. V was trimmed by 0 bases and J by 5 bases, leaving 11 bases between them. This CDR3 reads CASSQEGRGNNEQFF. As DNA, the CDR3 is TGCGCCAGCAGCCAAGAAGGCAGGGGTAACAATGAGCAGTTCTTC.

This chain uses TRBV9 with TRBJ1-1, with a weak D call TRBD1 (6 bases). This CDR3 is 16 amino acids long. V was clipped by 4 bases and J by 0 bases, with 16 bases between them. Germline CDR1 SGDLS, CDR2 YYNGEE. The CDR3 sequence is CASSPGGGPLNTEAFF. CDR3 nucleotide sequence: TGTGCCAGCAGCCCGGGGGGGGGCCCTCTGAACACTGAAGCTTTCTTT.

This clone was observed a few times. The rearrangement joins TRBV7-2 to TRBJ2-7; 13 nucleotides match TRBD2. The V segment lost 5 bases and the J segment 6 bases; nucleotides outside the gene matches: 4. The CDR3 sequence is 14 residues long. From germline, CDR1 is SGHTA and CDR2 FQGNSA. This chain's CDR3 is CASSRLAGGTEQYF. The CDR3 DNA reads TGTGCCAGCAGCAGACTAGCGGGGGGCACCGAGCAGTACTTC.

The V gene is TRBV9, the J gene TRBJ1-4; 7 bases agree with TRBD1. Trimming took 0 bases from V and 4 from J; bases not matched to a gene: 3. The CDR3 runs to 15 residues. Germline values: CDR1 SGDLS, CDR2 YYNGEE. CDR3 loop: CASSVEGAYNEKLFF. In nucleotides, the CDR3 is TGTGCCAGCAGCGTAGAGGGGGCCTATAATGAAAAACTGTTTTTT.

The chain carries TRBV27 and TRBJ2-1, with D possibly being TRBD1 (5 bases). The germline V gene encodes CDR1 MNHEY and CDR2 SMNVEV (reference sequence). V gave up 1 base and J gave up 6 bases, with 7 bases separating them. The CDR3 contains 13 residues. Written as DNA, the CDR3 is TGTGCCAGCAGTTTATGGCAGGGCAATGAGCAGTTCTTC. It translates to CASSLWQGNEQFF.

This sequence joins TRBV4-1 and TRBJ2-7, with D perhaps TRBD1 (6 bases). The V end lost 4 bases, the J end lost 2 bases, and 12 bases lay between the germline ends. Germline lookup yields CDR1 MGHRA and CDR2 YSYEKL. The length of the CDR3 is 14 residues. The CDR3 DNA sequence: TGCGCCAGCAGCCCTCAGACAGGAACCTACGAGCAGTACTTC. Encoded protein: CASSPQTGTYEQYF.

The chain links TRBV9 to TRBJ2-1, with a tentative D call TRBD2 (6 bases). The CDR3 extends over 16 amino acids. Trimming removed 0 bases from V and 6 bases from J, with 16 bases in between. Germline V gene data show CDR1 as SGDLS and CDR2 as YYNGEE. This CDR3 is CASSVVVAGRPNEQFF. In DNA, the CDR3 is TGTGCCAGCAGCGTAGTAGTGGCGGGGCGACCCAATGAGCAGTTCTTC.

V gene TRBV28 combines with J gene TRBJ1-1; no reliable D call. The CDR3 spans 14 residues. The V gene lost 7 bases and the J gene lost 6 bases, with 18 bases spanning the gap. From germline, CDR1 is MDHEN and CDR2 SYDVKM. Written as DNA, the CDR3 is TGTGCCAGCAAAATGAATCCGGGGTTTTCTGAAGCTTTCTTT. The encoded protein is CASKMNPGFSEAFF.

V usage is TRBV6-1 and J usage is TRBJ2-6; D is perhaps TRBD1 (6 bases). From germline, CDR1 is MNHNS and CDR2 SASEGT. The CDR3 extends over 16 amino acids. V shed 3 bases and J shed 0 bases, with 9 bases lying between them. The CDR3 DNA reads TGTGCCAGCAGTGACGAACAGGGCTCTGGGGCCAACGTCCTGACTTTC. The encoded protein is CASSDEQGSGANVLTF.